What follows is one TCR beta chain and its context. Data came from immunoSEQ multiplex PCR; TCRdb stores just in-frame clones and leaves some out. The sample contains 35,000 to 50,000 clones, approximately 90% of which appear only once. This specimen comes from a study of blood T cell repertoires in COVID-19. This CDR3 spans 16 amino acids. V shed 3 bases and J 6 bases; nucleotides not matched to a gene: 12. Germline CDR1 is SGHTA and CDR2 is FQGNSA. The TCR was taken from a man aged 50 to 60 with active COVID-19. This chain connects TRBV7-2 to TRBJ1-2, with 8 bases identical to TRBD1. The source material was peripheral blood. CDR3 coding DNA: TGTGCCAGCAGCTTGTACCCGGAACGGACAGGGAATGGCTACACCTTC. Its translation is CASSLYPERTGNGYTF.